Sequencing of this TCR beta chain was carried out in a study of blood T cell repertoires in COVID-19. Study context: Sample material is recorded as cDNA or gDNA derived from T cells, B-cell-depleted T cells, or PBMCs.

Study members were between roughly 18 and 90 years old and lived in about two dozen US regions. In the authors' workflow: Estimation of nucleated cell counts relied on the amplification of reference gene primers. Measured with immunoSEQ multiplex PCR; TCRdb has only the in-frame clones, and not every one. The V and J calls and clone size were taken over from that table, and D and trimming were inferred from the DNA. The data show fewer than 450,000 clones, roughly 87% seen once. Germline values: CDR1 MNHEY, CDR2 SVGEGT. Losses at the gene ends were 5 bases for V and 6 bases for J; bases not matched to a gene: 8. The CDR3 length is 15 residues.

The material sequenced was PBMCs or T cells enriched from blood (not recorded which). The receptor comes from a young woman who had recovered from COVID-19. This chain connects TRBV6-2 or TRBV6-3 to TRBJ2-3, with 10 bases matching TRBD1. The CDR3 nucleotides read TGTGCCAGCAGTCGGGGACAGGGGATAGCTGATACGCAGTATTTT. The encoded protein is CASSRGQGIADTQYF.